The 27 T cell receptor beta chains below all came from one sample that was sequenced in a study of T-cell memory formation after mild COVID-19. Via MiXCR, TCRdb re-called the 5' RACE reads, giving one row per CDR3 protein. The sample holds about 190,000 distinct CDR3 sequences; more than 9% are singletons and the top ten take 3% to 3.5%. Sequencing used PBMCs or a T cell subset sorted from them (not recorded which). These receptors came from a man aged 18 to 29 who had mild COVID-19 (a few samples of this study predate the infection). Cell type and time point are not known.

This clonotype was seen more than once but under ten times. V gene TRBV10-3 combines with J gene TRBJ2-3, with D tentatively TRBD1 or TRBD2 (5 bases each). V lost 10 bases and J 6 bases, leaving 26 bases between the germline ends. CDR1 is ENHRY and CDR2 is SYGVKD in the germline V gene. This CDR3 is 16 amino acids long. The CDR3 sequence: CATRAQERGIVDTQYF. DNA of the CDR3: TGTGCCACCCGAGCTCAAGAACGGGGCATCGTCGATACGCAGTATTTT.

A few counts support this clonotype. This chain connects TRBV6-5 to TRBJ2-3; no definite D call. Germline V gene data show CDR1 as MNHEY and CDR2 as SVGAGI. The CDR3 spans 15 residues. The V end was cut by 4 bases, the J end by 0 bases, with 11 bases between. CDR3 in amino acids: CASSLSPESTDTQYF. CDR3 DNA: TGTGCCAGCAGTTTGAGTCCGGAAAGCACAGATACGCAGTATTTT.

This clonotype was detected only a few times. The J gene is TRBJ2-3, the V gene TRBV4-1; D unclear. The CDR3 is 14 amino acids. The V gene's germline CDR1 is MGHRA and CDR2 YSYEKL. The germline V and J ends were trimmed by 1 base and 2 bases, with 7 bases remaining between them. CDR3 sequence reads: CASSQVLPTDTQYF. In DNA, the CDR3 is TGCGCCAGCAGCCAAGTACTACCCACAGATACGCAGTATTTT.

The V and J genes are TRBV5-1 and TRBJ1-1; D might be TRBD1 (5 bases). The length of the CDR3 is 13 residues. Germline CDR1 reads SGHRS; CDR2 reads YFSETQ. Trimming removed 0 bases from V and 7 bases from J, with 10 bases in between. For the CDR3, the DNA is TGCGCCAGCAGCTTGGTAGCAGGGAGTGAAGCTTTCTTT. It encodes CASSLVAGSEAFF. The whole variable domain, remainder taken from reference TRBV5-1 and TRBJ1-1, is KAGVTQTPRYLIKTRGQQVTLSCSPISGHRSVSWYQQTPGQGLQFLFEYFSETQRNKGNFPGRFSGRQFSNSRSEMNVSTLELGDSALYLCASSLVAGSEAFFGQGTRLTVV.

This chain links TRBV11-2 with TRBJ1-4, with D unclear. Germline V gene lookup returns CDR1 SGHAT and CDR2 FQNNGV. The CDR3 length is 13 residues. V was pared by 3 bases and J by 4 bases, with 6 bases between. This CDR3 reads CASSFSFNEKLFF. Written as DNA, the CDR3 is TGTGCCAGCAGCTTCTCTTTTAATGAAAAACTGTTTTTT.

This clonotype was found a few times. This chain links TRBV3-1 with TRBJ2-7; D is unclear. The CDR3 runs to 12 residues. V was shortened by 2 bases and J by 3 bases, with 5 bases between the two germline ends. CDR1 is LGHDT and CDR2 is YNNKEL in the germline V gene (reference sequence). CDR3 sequence (DNA): TGTGCCAGCAGCCAAAGCTTCTACGAGCAGTACGTC. Translating it yields CASSQSFYEQYV.

This chain uses TRBV2 with TRBJ1-5, with no clear D. The CDR3 has 12 residues. The germline V gene encodes CDR1 SNHLY and CDR2 FYNNEI. Trimming took 8 bases from V and 3 from J, leaving 8 bases between them. The CDR3 region has the DNA TGTGCCAGCCAAGGGAACAATCAGCCCCAGCATTTT. It translates to CASQGNNQPQHF.

This clonotype appeared a few times. The chain links TRBV7-2 to TRBJ2-3; D call uncertain. CDR3 size: 14 residues. V lost 4 bases to trimming and J lost 3 bases, with 11 bases between them. Germline V CDR1 and CDR2: SGHTA, FQGNSA. DNA for the CDR3: TGTGCCAGCAGCTGGAGCCCCTCTACAGATACGCAGTATTTT. Residues: CASSWSPSTDTQYF.

This clonotype was picked up many times. The chain recombines TRBV6-2 or TRBV6-3 with TRBJ2-5; 12 bases map to TRBD2. The CDR3 length is 16 residues. V lost 5 bases to trimming and J lost 5 bases; unmatched junction nucleotides: 9. Germline CDR1 MNHEY, CDR2 SVGEGT. CDR3 coding DNA: TGTGCCAGCAGTCCCCGGACTAGCGGGGTCCAGGAGACCCAGTACTTC. Translated: CASSPRTSGVQETQYF.

This clonotype was seen many times. The chain joins TRBV7-2 to TRBJ1-2, with a tentative D call TRBD1 (6 bases). Germline CDR1 reads SGHTA; CDR2 reads FQGNSA. V lost 5 bases and J lost 3, with 19 bases in between. The CDR3 spans 16 residues. The CDR3 region has the DNA TGTGCCAGCAGCCCCCAACGGGGAGGGGGTCACTATGGCTACACCTTC. This encodes CASSPQRGGGHYGYTF.

This clonotype was seen more than once but under ten times. V is TRBV7-8 and J is TRBJ2-7, with 13 bases fitting TRBD2. The V segment lost 5 bases and the J segment 5 bases; nucleotides outside the gene matches: 9. CDR3 length: 16 residues. CDR1 SGHVS and CDR2 FQNEAQ come from the germline V gene. CDR3 residues: CASSASGLAGADEQYF. The CDR3 nucleotides read TGTGCCAGCAGCGCAAGCGGACTAGCGGGGGCAGACGAGCAGTACTTC.

This clonotype was observed many times. The chain combines TRBV6-1 with TRBJ2-5; a possible D gene is TRBD1 (6 bases). V was clipped by 3 bases and J by 1 base, with 9 bases between them. This CDR3 contains 14 residues. Germline loops: CDR1 MNHNS, CDR2 SASEGT. This CDR3 is CASSENRAQETQYF. The CDR3 DNA sequence: TGTGCCAGCAGTGAGAACAGGGCCCAAGAGACCCAGTACTTC.

This clonotype was counted only a few times. The genes are TRBV20-1 and TRBJ2-7; perhaps TRBD2 as D (5 bases). The CDR3 has 12 amino acids. Trimming took off 8 bases at V and 2 bases at J, with 13 bases between the two ends. Germline loops: CDR1 DFQATT, CDR2 SNEGSKA (reference sequence). Here the CDR3 DNA reads TGCAGTTTGCGAGGGCCGGCCTACGAGCAGTACTTC. It specifies CSLRGPAYEQYF.

This clonotype was seen at least ten times. The rearrangement links TRBV12-3 or TRBV12-4 to TRBJ1-5; D gene ambiguous. The CDR3 runs to 11 residues. Trimming took 8 bases from V and 7 from J, leaving 9 bases between them. Here the CDR3 reads CASGSGQPQHF. Here the CDR3 DNA reads TGTGCCAGCGGGAGCGGGCAGCCCCAGCATTTT.

This clonotype was recorded a few times. The chain has TRBV6-2 or TRBV6-3 and TRBJ1-5; D unresolved. V gave up 1 base and J gave up 11 bases, with 6 bases separating them. CDR1 is MNHEY, CDR2 SVGEGT, per germline. The CDR3 consists of 11 residues. The CDR3: CASSYFETQHF. Written as DNA, the CDR3 is TGTGCCAGCAGTTACTTCGAGACCCAGCATTTT.

This chain links TRBV7-2 with TRBJ2-3; possibly TRBD2 for D (7 bases). V gave up 8 bases and J gave up 5 bases, with 14 bases separating them. Germline lookup yields CDR1 SGHTA and CDR2 FQGNSA. This CDR3 contains 13 residues. The CDR3 region is CASVKGGGDTQYF. The CDR3 DNA reads TGTGCCAGCGTGAAGGGGGGGGGAGATACGCAGTATTTT.

This clonotype came up a few times. The V gene is TRBV2, the J gene TRBJ2-5; 14 bases are shared with TRBD2. Trimming cost V 6 bases and J 4 bases; bases outside gene matches: 7. Germline assignment: CDR1 SNHLY and CDR2 FYNNEI. This CDR3 has 16 amino acids. In nucleotides, the CDR3 is TGTGCCAGCAGAGAACCGGGACTAGCGGGGGTAGAGACCCAGTACTTC. Its translation: CASREPGLAGVETQYF. Full variable domain (outside the CDR3, taken from reference TRBV2 and TRBJ2-5): EPEVTQTPSHQVTQMGQEVILRCVPISNHLYFYWYRQILGQKVEFLVSFYNNEISEKSEIFDDQFSVERPDGSNFTLKIRSTKLEDSAMYFCASREPGLAGVETQYFGPGTRLLVL.

The CDR3 reads CASSLAGIAFGNTIYF. In DNA, the CDR3 is TGCGCCAGCAGCTTGGCAGGGATCGCTTTTGGAAACACCATATATTTT. The J gene is TRBJ1-3, the V gene TRBV5-1; D is possibly TRBD1 (5 bases). The germline gives CDR1 SGHRS, CDR2 YFSETQ. The V gene lost 0 bases and the J gene lost 3 bases, with 13 bases spanning the gap. This CDR3 contains 16 residues.

This sequence joins TRBV4-2 and TRBJ2-5; 13 nucleotides agree with TRBD2. The V and J ends lost 3 bases and 7 bases, in that order; junction bases with no gene match: 5. There are 15 residues in the CDR3. CDR1 LGHNA and CDR2 YNFKEQ come from the germline V gene. CDR3 residues: CASSQTRTSGGTQYF. DNA for the CDR3: TGTGCCAGCAGCCAGACGCGGACTAGCGGGGGGACCCAGTACTTC.

The J gene is TRBJ2-6, the V gene TRBV6-6, with D maybe TRBD1 (5 bases). The CDR3 length is 15 residues. V was pared by 7 bases and J by 0 bases, with 10 bases between. Germline V lookup: CDR1 MNHNY, CDR2 SVGAGI (reference sequence). The CDR3 nucleotides are TGTGCCAGCACGCAGGGCCTCTCTGGGGCCAACGTCCTGACTTTC. Protein: CASTQGLSGANVLTF.

In DNA, the CDR3 is TGCAGTGCTACCAGCGATACTGAAAAACTGTTTTTT. It encodes CSATSDTEKLFF. This chain joins TRBV20-1 and TRBJ1-4; D not certain. CDR3 length equals 12 residues. Looked up from germline, CDR1 is DFQATT and CDR2 is SNEGSKA (reference sequence). V lost 4 bases, J lost 7 bases, and 10 bases lay in between.

This clonotype was observed many times. The chain joins TRBV12-3 or TRBV12-4 to TRBJ2-5, with 11 bases fitting TRBD2. Trimming cost V 6 bases and J 3 bases; bases outside gene matches: 3. The CDR3 contains 14 residues. CDR3 sequence (DNA): TGTGCCAGCAGCCTAGCGGGGGGAGAAGAGACCCAGTACTTC. It is translated as CASSLAGGEETQYF.

The chain has TRBV27 and TRBJ2-2, with 12 positions matching TRBD1. Losses at the gene ends were 5 bases for V and 8 bases for J; bases not matched to a gene: 9. CDR1 is MNHEY and CDR2 is SMNVEV in the germline V gene (reference sequence). The length of the CDR3 is 16 residues. CDR3 residues: CASSSRDRGLVGELFF. As DNA, the CDR3 is TGTGCCAGCAGTAGCCGGGACAGGGGGCTAGTGGGGGAGCTGTTTTTT.

This clonotype came up many times. The V and J genes are TRBV12-3 or TRBV12-4 and TRBJ2-3, with 10 bases that match TRBD2. The CDR3 is made up of 14 amino acids. With V trimmed by 6 bases and J by 5 bases, 5 bases remained unmatched. CDR3 DNA sequence: TGTGCCAGCAGCCGAAGCGGGGGGGGAGATACGCAGTATTTT. Its protein is CASSRSGGGDTQYF.

The chain combines TRBV7-2 with TRBJ2-6; 12 bases agree with TRBD1. V lost 5 bases, J lost 3 bases, and 8 bases stayed unmatched. The CDR3 is 18 amino acids. The germline V gene encodes CDR1 SGHTA and CDR2 FQGNSA. CDR3: CASSRQGTGGFGANVLTF. In DNA form, the CDR3 reads TGTGCCAGCAGCCGACAGGGGACAGGGGGCTTTGGGGCCAACGTCCTGACTTTC.

The chain joins TRBV6-1 to TRBJ1-1, with D unresolved. Germline V lookup: CDR1 MNHNS, CDR2 SASEGT. CDR3 length equals 13 residues. V gave up 4 bases and J gave up 7 bases, with 13 bases separating them. The CDR3 sequence: CASSVFSVYEAFF. CDR3 DNA sequence: TGTGCCAGCAGTGTTTTCTCGGTGTATGAAGCTTTCTTT.

Ten or more counts support this clonotype. The V call is TRBV5-1, the J call TRBJ2-5; 13 positions agree with TRBD2. This CDR3 contains 16 residues. V trimming: 3 bases; J trimming: 1 base; junction bases outside the gene matches: 3. The V gene's germline CDR1 is SGHRS and CDR2 YFSETQ. CDR3 sequence reads: CASSSGLAGTQETQYF. Written as DNA, the CDR3 is TGCGCCAGCAGCTCGGGACTAGCGGGAACCCAAGAGACCCAGTACTTC.